Sequencing of this T cell receptor (beta chain) was carried out in a study of OX40 agonist ivuxolimab in advanced cancers. Study-level information: Ivuxolimab doses were 0.01, 0.1, 0.3, 1.5, 3 or 10 mg/kg every 2 weeks. About 40% of patients had received prior checkpoint inhibitor therapy. Among those treated, three patients had partial responses, one with hepatocellular carcinoma and two with cutaneous melanoma.

V was trimmed by 3 bases and J by 4 bases, leaving 15 bases between them. The CDR3 consists of 16 residues. Germline CDR1 is MDHEN and CDR2 is SYDVKM. A remark on this clone: Antigen specificity is unknown.

Study-wide points: Low normalized T-cell clonal expansion was additionally recorded for some nonresponders.

Libraries were prepared by immunoSEQ multiplex PCR; TCRdb keeps only in-frame clonotypes and omits some of them. The sample consists of about 48,000 clones, around 85% of them appearing once. This specimen consisted of CD4+ or CD8+ T cells sorted from blood, obtained in a trial of the OX40 agonist ivuxolimab. This sequence joins TRBV28 and TRBJ1-4; weak D call: TRBD1 (6 bases). The TCR sequence derives from an adult with an advanced solid tumor such as melanoma, head and neck, liver or kidney cancer. The chain's CDR3 is CASSLGATGGNEKLFF. DNA for the CDR3: TGTGCCAGCAGTTTGGGGGCGACAGGAGGTAATGAAAAACTGTTTTTT.